These 8 T cell receptor beta chains came from one sample sequenced in a study of OX40 agonist ivuxolimab in advanced cancers. Repertoires were generated with immunoSEQ multiplex PCR, while TCRdb's copy carries only in-frame clones and drops some. This repertoire shows 72,000 or so clones, around nine tenths found once; its top ten account for approximately 0.86%. This sample comprised CD4+ or CD8+ T cells sorted from blood, obtained in a trial of the OX40 agonist ivuxolimab. Receptors were obtained from an adult with an advanced solid tumor such as melanoma, head and neck, liver or kidney cancer.

This rearrangement joins TRBV25-1 to TRBJ2-6, with D perhaps matching TRBD2 (6 bases). CDR3 length: 17 amino acids. The germline gives CDR1 MGHDK, CDR2 SYGVNS. Trimming cost V 3 bases and J 4 bases, with 16 bases left between them. CDR3 amino acids: CASSESPGGPGANVLTF. The CDR3 nucleotides read TGTGCCAGCAGTGAGTCCCCCGGGGGTCCCGGGGCCAACGTCCTGACTTTC.

This clone was seen once. The chain recombines TRBV7-2 with TRBJ2-1; D perhaps matches TRBD2 (6 bases). Trimming cost V 3 bases and J 0 bases, with 9 bases left between them. The germline gives CDR1 SGHTA, CDR2 FQGNSA. CDR3 length equals 15 residues. The CDR3: CASSFEGGSYNEQFF. CDR3 bases: TGTGCCAGCAGCTTTGAGGGAGGCTCCTACAATGAGCAGTTCTTC.

V and J are TRBV7-2 and TRBJ1-5; D unresolved. Germline V gene lookup returns CDR1 SGHTA and CDR2 FQGNSA. V was shortened by 1 base and J by 6 bases, with 4 bases between the two germline ends. The CDR3 is 12 residues long. The CDR3 DNA reads as TGTGCCAGCAGCTTAGTCCGTCAGCCCCAGCATTTT. It translates to CASSLVRQPQHF.

The chain employs TRBV15 and TRBJ2-2; D is perhaps TRBD2 (6 bases). Germline V gene sequence: CDR1 LNHNV, CDR2 YYDKDF (reference sequence). The CDR3 is 14 amino acids. The V end was cut by 5 bases, the J end by 2 bases, with 9 bases between. CDR3 region: CATSLGLNTGELFF. Here the CDR3 DNA reads TGTGCCACCAGCCTGGGACTTAACACCGGGGAGCTGTTTTTT.

The chain combines TRBV19 with TRBJ2-7; D may correspond to TRBD1 or TRBD2 (5 bases each). This CDR3 has 14 amino acids. Germline values: CDR1 LNHDA, CDR2 SQIVND (reference sequence). V was cut by 7 bases and J by 6 bases, with 19 bases left in between. In nucleotides, the CDR3 is TGTGCCAGTACCAAATCCGGGACGTCTGGCGAGCAGTACTTC. Its protein product is CASTKSGTSGEQYF.

The rearrangement joins TRBV2 to TRBJ2-1, with 12 positions matching TRBD1. Germline V CDR1 and CDR2: SNHLY, FYNNEI. The CDR3 length is 14 residues. Trimming at V came to 6 bases and at J to 9 bases, leaving 6 bases not matched to a gene. The CDR3 coding sequence is TGTGCCAGCAGCCCGGGACAGGGGGCAGGTGAGCAGTTCTTC. It translates to CASSPGQGAGEQFF.

The sample holds many counts of this clone. This chain joins TRBV2 and TRBJ1-2, with D uncertain. The CDR3 contains 13 residues. V was clipped by 5 bases and J by 2 bases, with 9 bases between them. The germline gives CDR1 SNHLY, CDR2 FYNNEI. Written as DNA, the CDR3 is TGTGCCAGCAGTCTACTCCCAAACTATGGCTACACCTTC. Translation gives CASSLLPNYGYTF.

The genes are TRBV7-3 and TRBJ2-6; 8 bases are shared with TRBD1. The CDR3 is made up of 19 amino acids. Germline V gene lookup returns CDR1 SGHTA and CDR2 FQGTGA. V dropped 2 bases and J dropped 0; count of bases not matched to a gene: 9. This chain's CDR3 is CASSLPAGTGISGANVLTF. CDR3 DNA sequence: TGTGCCAGCAGCTTACCTGCCGGGACAGGCATCTCTGGGGCCAACGTCCTGACTTTC.